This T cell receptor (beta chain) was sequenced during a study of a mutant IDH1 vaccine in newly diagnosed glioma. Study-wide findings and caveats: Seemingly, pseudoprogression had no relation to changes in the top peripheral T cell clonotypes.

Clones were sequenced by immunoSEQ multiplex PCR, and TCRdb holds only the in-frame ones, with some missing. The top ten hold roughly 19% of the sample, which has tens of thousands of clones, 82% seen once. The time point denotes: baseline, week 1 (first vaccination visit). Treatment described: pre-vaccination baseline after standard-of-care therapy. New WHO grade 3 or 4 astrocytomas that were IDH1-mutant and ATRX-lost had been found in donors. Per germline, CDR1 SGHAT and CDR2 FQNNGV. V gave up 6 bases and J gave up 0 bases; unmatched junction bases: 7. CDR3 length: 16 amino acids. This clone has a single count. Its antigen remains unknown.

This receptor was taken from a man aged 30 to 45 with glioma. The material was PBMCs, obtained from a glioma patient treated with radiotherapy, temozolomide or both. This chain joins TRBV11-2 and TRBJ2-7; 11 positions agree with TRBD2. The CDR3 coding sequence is TGTGCCAGCAGGGGACTAGCGGATGGAAGCTCCTACGAGCAGTACTTC. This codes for CASRGLADGSSYEQYF.